This T cell receptor beta chain is drawn from a study of human T cells and chemical hapten exposure. The V and J ends lost 1 base and 4 bases respectively, with 10 bases between them. The length of the CDR3 is 14 residues. Germline V gene data show CDR1 as LNHNV and CDR2 as YYDKDF (reference sequence). Time point specified: patch test 1, 2 weeks after DPC sensitization. Treatment denoted: therapeutic diphenylcyclopropenone sensitization with weekly scalp DPC. TCRdb re-analysed the RACE reads in MiXCR, keeping a single row per CDR3 protein. The table has roughly 14,000 distinct CDR3 sequences, around 17% seen once. This clonotype was picked up many times.

This TCR was sampled from a woman aged 25 to 45 with alopecia areata. Some clones in this sample may be carry-over from other donors' samples. J is TRBJ1-2 and V is TRBV15; maybe TRBD1 (5 bases). The sequencing used whole blood, collected in connection with sensitization to the hapten diphenylcyclopropenone (DPC). CDR3 sequence: CATSRGGLGYGYTF. The CDR3 region has the DNA TGTGCCACCAGCAGAGGGGGCCTCGGCTATGGCTACACCTTC.